This TCR beta chain was identified during a study of graft-versus-host responses after intestinal transplantation. Study-wide background: All of the recipients had induction that used anti-thymocyte globulin, then tacrolimus and steroids for two to three years.

Germline lookup yields CDR1 SGHTA and CDR2 FQGTGA. After removal of 3 bases from V and 4 bases from J, the junction contained 8 bases not matched to a gene. This CDR3 region has 16 residues. Sequencing was performed with immunoSEQ multiplex PCR; in TCRdb, only in-frame clones are kept and a portion is missing. The table lists 50,000 or so clones, about 93% of them singletons. The sequence derives from a human patient who received an intestinal transplant, so some T cells may come from the graft donor. This chain uses TRBV7-3 with TRBJ2-3; 9 nucleotides agree with TRBD2. The sequenced sample was PBMCs, obtained 750 to 850 days after a first intestinal transplant, on the day of a second. The CDR3 DNA follows: TGTGCCAGCAGCTTTGCGGGAGGGCCGAGGGCAGATACGCAGTATTTT. This codes for CASSFAGGPRADTQYF.